The 18 T cell receptor beta chains in this list originate from one sample, sequenced in a study of siplizumab effects on memory and regulatory T cells. This table comes from immunoSEQ multiplex PCR, and its TCRdb copy is limited to in-frame clones, with some not included. Of 56,000 or so clones detected, around 97% appear once; the ten largest clones hold 0.85% to 1.4%. The specimen was naive CD8+ T cells sorted from blood. These receptors all stem from a human donor in good health.

The V call is TRBV15, the J call TRBJ2-1; no clear D gene. Germline V lookup: CDR1 LNHNV, CDR2 YYDKDF (reference sequence). The CDR3 spans 11 residues. The V end was cut by 1 base, the J end by 9 bases, with 4 bases between. The CDR3 bases are TGTGCCACCAGCAGAGGGATTGAGCAGTTCTTC. Translation gives CATSRGIEQFF.

The chain couples TRBV7-9 to TRBJ2-1; 8 nucleotides align to TRBD1. The V segment lost 6 bases and the J segment 1 base; nucleotides outside the gene matches: 2. Germline CDR1 and CDR2: SEHNR and FQNEAQ (reference sequence). CDR3 size: 14 residues. The CDR3 DNA reads TGTGCCAGCAGGGGACAGGCTTCCTACAATGAGCAGTTCTTC. As protein: CASRGQASYNEQFF.

This clone appeared a single time. The chain recombines TRBV6-1 with TRBJ2-5; 14 nucleotides line up with TRBD2. The trim removed 2 bases at V and 5 bases at J, leaving 4 bases unmatched. CDR3 length equals 16 residues. Germline values: CDR1 MNHNS, CDR2 SASEGT. CDR3 sequence: CASSEMTSGRAETQYF. The CDR3 DNA sequence: TGTGCCAGCAGTGAAATGACTAGCGGGAGGGCGGAGACCCAGTACTTC.

The chain carries TRBV19 and TRBJ1-1; 9 bases align to TRBD1. Per the germline V gene, CDR1 is LNHDA and CDR2 is SQIVND (reference sequence). This CDR3 has 14 amino acids. The junction had 5 bases not matched to a gene; V was cut back by 6 bases and J by 3 bases. The CDR3 here is CASSPGQGYTEAFF. For the CDR3, the DNA is TGTGCCAGTAGCCCGGGACAGGGTTACACTGAAGCTTTCTTT.

The chain carries TRBV5-1 and TRBJ2-1; the D gene is possibly TRBD2 (6 bases). Germline values: CDR1 SGHRS, CDR2 YFSETQ. V lost 6 bases, J lost 0 bases, and 13 bases lay in between. CDR3 size: 15 residues. The CDR3 is CASNRLEPSYNEQFF. The CDR3 DNA reads TGCGCCAGCAACCGACTAGAGCCCTCCTACAATGAGCAGTTCTTC.

In its sample, this clone was seen once. The chain combines TRBV4-1 with TRBJ2-1; D call uncertain. This CDR3 region has 15 residues. Germline lookup yields CDR1 MGHRA and CDR2 YSYEKL. Trimming removed 0 bases at V and 8 bases at J, with 14 bases between. The CDR3 sequence: CASSQDSTASHEQFF. The CDR3 DNA is TGCGCCAGCAGCCAAGACTCTACGGCCTCCCATGAGCAGTTCTTC.

The chain has TRBV23-1 and TRBJ2-5; D call uncertain. TRBV23-1 is an ORF for which the function is uncertain. The CDR3 runs 12 residues. The V and J ends lost 3 bases and 3 bases respectively, with 5 bases between them. CDR3: CASSQVKETQYF. The CDR3 DNA sequence: TGCGCCAGCAGTCAGGTAAAAGAGACCCAGTACTTC.

CDR3 residues: CAWSPWTSELAKNIQYF. The CDR3 DNA is TGTGCCTGGAGCCCCTGGACTAGCGAATTAGCCAAAAACATTCAGTACTTC. This rearrangement joins TRBV30 to TRBJ2-4; 9 bases align to TRBD2. CDR1 is GTSNPN, CDR2 SVGIG, per germline (reference sequence). The CDR3 runs 17 residues. Unmatched junction bases numbered 9, after V lost 3 bases and J lost 0 bases.

This chain joins TRBV27 and TRBJ1-2; D is unclear. The CDR3 runs to 13 residues. V gave up 7 bases and J gave up 0 bases, with 9 bases separating them. Germline loops: CDR1 MNHEY, CDR2 SMNVEV (reference sequence). The CDR3 nucleotides are TGTGCCAGCATGGCAGCTACTAACTATGGCTACACCTTC. Its translation is CASMAATNYGYTF.

The chain is built from TRBV30 and TRBJ2-6; no clear D gene. V was pared by 5 bases and J by 0 bases, with 8 bases between. The CDR3 is 14 residues long. Germline CDR1 GTSNPN, CDR2 SVGIG (reference sequence). The CDR3, as DNA: TGTGCCTGGGGGATGGGCTCTGGGGCCAACGTCCTGACTTTC. Translation: CAWGMGSGANVLTF.

The rearrangement joins TRBV15 to TRBJ1-4; D is ambiguous. With 4 bases removed from V and 8 bases from J, the gap between germline ends came to 14 bases. CDR1 and CDR2 (germline): LNHNV, YYDKDF (reference sequence). The CDR3 runs to 14 residues. The CDR3 DNA follows: TGTGCCACCAGCACGGCCGCAACCGAAGAAAAACTGTTTTTT. Translating it yields CATSTAATEEKLFF.

V gene TRBV15 combines with J gene TRBJ1-5, with D hard to call. Germline CDR1 is LNHNV and CDR2 is YYDKDF (reference sequence). The V end was cut by 0 bases, the J end by 4 bases, with 10 bases between. This CDR3 region has 15 residues. The CDR3 nucleotides are TGTGCCACCAGCAGAGATCTCCAGCTGAATCAGCCCCAGCATTTT. It yields the protein CATSRDLQLNQPQHF.

This clone has a single count. The gene calls are TRBV4-2 and TRBJ1-1; TRBD1 matches 7 bases. With 2 bases clipped from V and 3 bases from J, the junction kept 6 bases outside the gene matches. Germline V gene sequence: CDR1 LGHNA, CDR2 YNFKEQ. The CDR3 is 15 residues long. CDR3 sequence reads: CASSQQTGMDTEAFF. The CDR3, as DNA: TGTGCCAGCAGCCAACAGACAGGGATGGACACTGAAGCTTTCTTT.

This clone was seen a single time. This chain links TRBV5-5 with TRBJ2-1; 8 bases line up with TRBD2. The CDR3 spans 16 residues. CDR1 SGHKS and CDR2 YYEKEE come from the germline V gene (reference sequence). V shed 3 bases and J 4 bases; nucleotides not matched to a gene: 9. This chain's CDR3 is CASSSERESPYNEQFF. The CDR3 nucleotides read TGTGCCAGCAGCTCCGAGCGGGAGTCCCCTTACAATGAGCAGTTCTTC.

The chain couples TRBV19 to TRBJ2-7; a possible D gene is TRBD2 (6 bases). The CDR3 has 12 amino acids. The V gene's germline CDR1 is LNHDA and CDR2 SQIVND (reference sequence). V lost 6 bases to trimming and J lost 6 bases, with 12 bases between them. This chain's CDR3 is CASRGGSGEQYF. The CDR3 DNA sequence: TGTGCCAGTAGGGGGGGATCGGGCGAGCAGTACTTC.

CDR3 DNA: TGCGCCAGCAGCCAGGGACTAGCGACTAGCACAGATACGCAGTATTTT. Its protein product is CASSQGLATSTDTQYF. The chain couples TRBV4-3 to TRBJ2-3; 10 bases line up with TRBD2. Germline-derived CDR1 and CDR2 are LGHNA and YSLEER. This CDR3 is 16 amino acids long. Trimming took 3 bases from V and 0 from J; bases not matched to a gene: 3.

This CDR3 is CASSLGIRDTGELFF. Written as DNA, the CDR3 is TGTGCCAGCAGTTTAGGAATAAGGGACACCGGGGAGCTGTTTTTT. The chain joins TRBV27 to TRBJ2-2; D is uncertain. Trimming stripped 2 bases from V and 3 bases from J, with 10 bases between. The germline CDR1 and CDR2 sequences are MNHEY and SMNVEV (reference sequence). CDR3 length: 15 residues.

The chain couples TRBV25-1 to TRBJ2-7; maybe TRBD2 (6 bases). The CDR3 contains 16 residues. The germline CDR1 and CDR2 sequences are MGHDK and SYGVNS. The ends were cut back, 4 bases at V and 2 bases at J, with 18 bases in the middle. The CDR3 reads CASSAPWGGRAYEQYF. The CDR3 DNA is TGTGCCAGCAGTGCCCCCTGGGGAGGAAGAGCCTACGAGCAGTACTTC.